These 2 T cell receptor beta chains were sequenced from one sample in a study of T cell repertoires in cytomegalovirus infection. These receptors lack a known antigen. Each CDR3 protein is one row after TCRdb ran MiXCR on the reads. This table has roughly 570,000 distinct CDR3 sequences, roughly 43% appearing once. The material sequenced was cultured PBMCs, taken from culture after CMV antigen stimulation. The receptors originated from a human donor in good health (CMV status not recorded). Some clones in this sample may be carry-over from other donors' samples.

This clonotype was counted between two and nine times. The gene calls are TRBV28 and TRBJ2-7; TRBD1 matches at 7 bases. CDR3 length: 16 residues. Germline CDR1 MDHEN, CDR2 SYDVKM. Losses at the gene ends were 5 bases for V and 2 bases for J; bases not matched to a gene: 12. The CDR3 reads CASSTTLNRGPYEQYF. CDR3 in DNA: TGTGCCAGCAGTACGACCCTCAACAGGGGCCCCTACGAGCAGTACTTC.

The chain links TRBV5-4 to TRBJ2-3; D may be TRBD2 (6 bases). V was clipped by 4 bases and J by 2 bases, with 14 bases between them. The CDR3 is made up of 15 amino acids. CDR1 is SGHNT and CDR2 is YYREEE in the germline V gene (reference sequence). CDR3 protein: CASSLLAWDTDTQYF. The CDR3 DNA follows: TGTGCCAGCAGCCTCCTAGCGTGGGACACAGATACGCAGTATTTT.